This TCR beta chain was documented in a study of blood T cells in healthy people across ages. Sample-barcoded 5' priming and a J-beta primer mix drove a second PCR of about 6 to 12 cycles. TCRdb called the 5' RACE reads again in MiXCR, with one record for every CDR3 protein. The sample yields approximately 730,000 distinct CDR3 sequences, less than 70% seen once. Sequenced sample: blood. The TCR was taken from an elderly man in good health.

CDR3 region: CASSYQGQQETQYF. In nucleotides, the CDR3 is TGCGCCAGCAGCTACCAGGGGCAGCAGGAGACCCAGTACTTC. The chain links TRBV5-1 to TRBJ2-7; tentative D call: TRBD1 (6 bases). The J call is in doubt because the DNA end fits TRBJ2-5 better. The CDR3 loop spans 14 amino acids. Germline CDR1 and CDR2: SGHRS and YFSETQ.